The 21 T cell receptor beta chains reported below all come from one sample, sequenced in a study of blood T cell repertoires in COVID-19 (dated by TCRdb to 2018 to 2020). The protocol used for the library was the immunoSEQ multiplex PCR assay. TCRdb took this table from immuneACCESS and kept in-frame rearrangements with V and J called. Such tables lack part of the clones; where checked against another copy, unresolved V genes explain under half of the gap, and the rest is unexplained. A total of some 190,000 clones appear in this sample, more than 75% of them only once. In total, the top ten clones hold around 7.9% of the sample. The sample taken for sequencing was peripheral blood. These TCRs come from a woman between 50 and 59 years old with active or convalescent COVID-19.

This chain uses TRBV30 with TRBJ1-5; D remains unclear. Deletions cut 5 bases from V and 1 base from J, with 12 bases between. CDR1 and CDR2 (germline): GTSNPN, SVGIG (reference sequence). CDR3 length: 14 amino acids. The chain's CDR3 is CAWERGGSNQPQHF. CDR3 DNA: TGTGCCTGGGAAAGAGGAGGGAGCAATCAGCCCCAGCATTTT.

CDR3 in DNA: TGTGCCAGCAGGTCGACAGGGCAATCACCCCTCCACTTT. It yields the protein CASRSTGQSPLHF. The V call is TRBV12-3 or TRBV12-4, the J call TRBJ1-6, with 7 nucleotides matching TRBD1. This CDR3 comprises 13 residues. The V gene end was trimmed by 6 bases and the J gene end by 10 bases; junction bases not matched to a gene: 6.

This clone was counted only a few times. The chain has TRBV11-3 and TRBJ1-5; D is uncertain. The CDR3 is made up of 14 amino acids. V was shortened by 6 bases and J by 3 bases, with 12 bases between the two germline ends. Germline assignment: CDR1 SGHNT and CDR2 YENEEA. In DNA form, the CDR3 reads TGTGCCAGCAGATTAACGGGATTCAATCAGCCCCAGCATTTT. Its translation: CASRLTGFNQPQHF.

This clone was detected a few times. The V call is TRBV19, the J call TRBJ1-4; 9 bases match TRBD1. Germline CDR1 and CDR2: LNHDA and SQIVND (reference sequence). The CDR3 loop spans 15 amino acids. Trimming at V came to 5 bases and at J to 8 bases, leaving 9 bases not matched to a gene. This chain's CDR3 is CASSASGTGLEKLFF. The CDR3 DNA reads TGTGCCAGTAGTGCCTCCGGGACAGGGCTCGAAAAACTGTTTTTT.

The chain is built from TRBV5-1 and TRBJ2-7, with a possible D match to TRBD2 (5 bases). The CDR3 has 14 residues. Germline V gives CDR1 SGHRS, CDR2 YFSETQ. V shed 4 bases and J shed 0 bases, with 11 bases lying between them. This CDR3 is CASSPDSSSYEQYF. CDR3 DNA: TGCGCCAGCAGCCCGGACTCCAGCTCCTACGAGCAGTACTTC.

The CDR3: CASSLWRASGSYEQYF. The CDR3 DNA is TGTGCCAGCAGCTTATGGCGGGCTAGCGGGAGCTACGAGCAGTACTTC. V is TRBV7-9 and J is TRBJ2-7; 10 bases map to TRBD2. From germline, CDR1 is SEHNR and CDR2 FQNEAQ (reference sequence). Losses at the gene ends were 2 bases for V and 3 bases for J; bases not matched to a gene: 7. This CDR3 is built from 16 residues.

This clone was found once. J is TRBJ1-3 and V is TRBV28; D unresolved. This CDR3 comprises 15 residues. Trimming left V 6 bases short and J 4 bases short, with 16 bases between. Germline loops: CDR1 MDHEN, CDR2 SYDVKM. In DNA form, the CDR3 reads TGTGCCAGCAGGACTACAAGAGGTACGGGAAACACCATATATTTT. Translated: CASRTTRGTGNTIYF.

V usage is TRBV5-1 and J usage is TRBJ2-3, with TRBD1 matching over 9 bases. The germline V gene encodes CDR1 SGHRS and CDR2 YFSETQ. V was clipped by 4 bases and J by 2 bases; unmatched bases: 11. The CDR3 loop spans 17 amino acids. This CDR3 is CASSRSPGQGHTDTQYF. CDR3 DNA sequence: TGCGCCAGCAGCCGATCGCCGGGACAGGGACACACAGATACGCAGTATTTT.

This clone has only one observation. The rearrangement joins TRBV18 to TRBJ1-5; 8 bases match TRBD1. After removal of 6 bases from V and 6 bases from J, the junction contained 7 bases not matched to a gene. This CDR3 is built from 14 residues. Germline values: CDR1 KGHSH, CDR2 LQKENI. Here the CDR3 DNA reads TGTGCCAGCTCGACCGACAGGGGTGGTCAGCCCCAGCATTTT. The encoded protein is CASSTDRGGQPQHF.

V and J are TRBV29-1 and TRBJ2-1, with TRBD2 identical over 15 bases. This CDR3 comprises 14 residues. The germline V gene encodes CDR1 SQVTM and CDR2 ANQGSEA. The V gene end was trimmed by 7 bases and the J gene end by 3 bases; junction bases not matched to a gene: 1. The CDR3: CSGGLAGGYNEQFF. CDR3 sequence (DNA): TGCAGCGGGGGACTAGCGGGAGGCTACAATGAGCAGTTCTTC.

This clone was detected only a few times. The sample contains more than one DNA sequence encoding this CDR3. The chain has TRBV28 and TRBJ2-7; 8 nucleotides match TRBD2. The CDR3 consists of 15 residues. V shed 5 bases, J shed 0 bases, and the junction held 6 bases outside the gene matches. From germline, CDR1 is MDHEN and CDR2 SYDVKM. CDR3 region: CASSPRGGSSYEQYF. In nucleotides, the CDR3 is TGTGCCAGCAGTCCCCGGGGGGGCAGCTCCTACGAGCAGTACTTC.

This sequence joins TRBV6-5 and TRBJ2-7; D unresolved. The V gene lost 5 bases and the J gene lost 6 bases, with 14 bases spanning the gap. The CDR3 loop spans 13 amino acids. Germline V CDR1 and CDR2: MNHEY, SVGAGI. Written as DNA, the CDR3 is TGTGCCAGCAGTATCGAGAATACGGGCGAGCAGTACTTC. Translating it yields CASSIENTGEQYF.

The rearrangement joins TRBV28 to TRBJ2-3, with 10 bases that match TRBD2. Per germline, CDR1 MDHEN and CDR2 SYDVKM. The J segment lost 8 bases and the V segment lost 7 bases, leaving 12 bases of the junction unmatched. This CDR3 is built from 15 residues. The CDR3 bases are TGTGCCAGCACGGAGGCTAGCGGGAGTTTAGGTACGCAGTATTTT. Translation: CASTEASGSLGTQYF. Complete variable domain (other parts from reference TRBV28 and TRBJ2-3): DVKVTQSSRYLVKRTGEKVFLECVQDMDHENMFWYRQDPGLGLRLIYFSYDVKMKEKGDIPEGYSVSREKKERFSLILESASTNQTSMYLCASTEASGSLGTQYFGPGTRLTVL.

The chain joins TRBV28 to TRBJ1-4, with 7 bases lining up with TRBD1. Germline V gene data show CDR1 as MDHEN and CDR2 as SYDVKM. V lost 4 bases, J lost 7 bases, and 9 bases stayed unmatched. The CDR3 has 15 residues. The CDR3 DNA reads TGTGCCAGCAGTTCCGCGACAGGGAAGCGTGAAAAACTGTTTTTT. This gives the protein CASSSATGKREKLFF.

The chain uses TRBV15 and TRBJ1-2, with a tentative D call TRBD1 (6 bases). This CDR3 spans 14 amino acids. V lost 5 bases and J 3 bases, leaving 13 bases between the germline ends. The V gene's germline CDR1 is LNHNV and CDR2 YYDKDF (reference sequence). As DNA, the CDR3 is TGTGCCACCAGCCCGGGGGGGCGAGACTATGGCTACACCTTC. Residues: CATSPGGRDYGYTF.

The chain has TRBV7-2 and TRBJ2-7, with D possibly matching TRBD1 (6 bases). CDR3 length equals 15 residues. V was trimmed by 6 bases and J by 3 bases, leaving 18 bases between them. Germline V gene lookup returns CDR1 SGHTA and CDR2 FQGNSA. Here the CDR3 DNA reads TGTGCCAGCAGACCCGGACAGAACCCATTCTACGAGCAGTACTTC. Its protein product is CASRPGQNPFYEQYF.

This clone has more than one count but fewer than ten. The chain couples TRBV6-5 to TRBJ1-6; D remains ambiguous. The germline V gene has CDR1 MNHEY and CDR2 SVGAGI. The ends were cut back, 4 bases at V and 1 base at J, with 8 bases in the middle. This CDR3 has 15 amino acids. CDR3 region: CASSSAVSYNSPLHF. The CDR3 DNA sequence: TGTGCCAGCAGTTCCGCGGTGTCCTATAATTCACCCCTCCACTTT.

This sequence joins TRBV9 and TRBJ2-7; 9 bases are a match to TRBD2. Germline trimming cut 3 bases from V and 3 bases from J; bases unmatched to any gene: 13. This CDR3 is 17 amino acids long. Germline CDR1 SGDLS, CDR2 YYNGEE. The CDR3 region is CASSAPRSREGLYEQYF. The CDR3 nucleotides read TGTGCCAGCAGCGCCCCCCGCTCGCGGGAGGGCCTCTACGAGCAGTACTTC.

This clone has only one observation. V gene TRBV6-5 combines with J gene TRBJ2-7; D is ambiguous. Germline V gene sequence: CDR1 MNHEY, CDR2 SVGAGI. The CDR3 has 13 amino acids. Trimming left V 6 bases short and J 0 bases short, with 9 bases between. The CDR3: CASRARHSYEQYF. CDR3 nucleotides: TGTGCCAGCAGAGCCAGACACTCCTACGAGCAGTACTTC.

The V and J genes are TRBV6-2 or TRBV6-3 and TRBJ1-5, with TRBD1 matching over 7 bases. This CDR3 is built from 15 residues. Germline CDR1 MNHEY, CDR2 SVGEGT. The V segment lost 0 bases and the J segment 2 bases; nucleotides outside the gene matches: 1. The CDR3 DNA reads TGTGCCAGCAGTTACTCCGGACAGGGCAATCAGCCCCAGCATTTT. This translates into CASSYSGQGNQPQHF.

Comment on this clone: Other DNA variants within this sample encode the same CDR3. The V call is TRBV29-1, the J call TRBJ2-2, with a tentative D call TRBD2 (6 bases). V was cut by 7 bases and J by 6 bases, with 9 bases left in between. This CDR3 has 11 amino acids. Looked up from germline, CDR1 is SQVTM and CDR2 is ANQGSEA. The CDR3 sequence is CSAGGAGELFF. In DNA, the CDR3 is TGCAGCGCCGGAGGGGCCGGGGAGCTGTTTTTT.